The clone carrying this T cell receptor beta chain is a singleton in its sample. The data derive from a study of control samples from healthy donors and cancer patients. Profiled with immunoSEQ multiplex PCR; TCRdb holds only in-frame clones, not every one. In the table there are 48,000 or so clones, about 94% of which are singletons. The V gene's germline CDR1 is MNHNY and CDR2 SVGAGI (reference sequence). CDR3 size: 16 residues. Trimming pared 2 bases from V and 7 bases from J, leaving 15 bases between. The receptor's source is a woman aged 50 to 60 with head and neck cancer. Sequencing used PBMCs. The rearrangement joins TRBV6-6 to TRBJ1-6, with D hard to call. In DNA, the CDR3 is TGTGCCAGCAGTTACCACCCTCTTATGGAAAATTCACCCCTCCACTTT. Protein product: CASSYHPLMENSPLHF.